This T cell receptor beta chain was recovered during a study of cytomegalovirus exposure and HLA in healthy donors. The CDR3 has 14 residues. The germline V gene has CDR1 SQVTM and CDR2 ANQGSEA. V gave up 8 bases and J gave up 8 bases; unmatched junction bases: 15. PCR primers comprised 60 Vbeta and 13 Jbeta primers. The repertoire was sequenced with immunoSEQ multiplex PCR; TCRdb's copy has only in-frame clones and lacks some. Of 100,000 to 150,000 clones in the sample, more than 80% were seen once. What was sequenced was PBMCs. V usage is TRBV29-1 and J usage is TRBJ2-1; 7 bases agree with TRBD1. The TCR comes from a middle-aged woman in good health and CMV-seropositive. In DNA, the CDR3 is TGCAGCCCTATCCACAGGGGCCGAGGATATGAGCAGTTCTTC. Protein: CSPIHRGRGYEQFF.